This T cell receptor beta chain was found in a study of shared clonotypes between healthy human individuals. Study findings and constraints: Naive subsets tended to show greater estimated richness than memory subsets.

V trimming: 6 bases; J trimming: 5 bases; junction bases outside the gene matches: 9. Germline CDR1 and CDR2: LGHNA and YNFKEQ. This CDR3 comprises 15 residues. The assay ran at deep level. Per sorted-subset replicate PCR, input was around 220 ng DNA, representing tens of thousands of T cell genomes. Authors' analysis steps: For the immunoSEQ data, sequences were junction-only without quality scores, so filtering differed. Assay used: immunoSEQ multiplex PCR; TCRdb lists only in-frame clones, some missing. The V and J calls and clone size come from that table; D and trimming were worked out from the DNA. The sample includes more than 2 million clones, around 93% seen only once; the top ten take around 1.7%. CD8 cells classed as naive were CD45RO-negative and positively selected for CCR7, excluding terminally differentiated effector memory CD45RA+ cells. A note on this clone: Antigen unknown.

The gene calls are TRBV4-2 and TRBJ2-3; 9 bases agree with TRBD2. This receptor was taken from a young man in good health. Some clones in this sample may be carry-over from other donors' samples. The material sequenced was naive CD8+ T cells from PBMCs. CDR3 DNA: TGTGCCAGCAGTCCAATAGCGGGAGTTGTAGATACGCAGTATTTT. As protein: CASSPIAGVVDTQYF.